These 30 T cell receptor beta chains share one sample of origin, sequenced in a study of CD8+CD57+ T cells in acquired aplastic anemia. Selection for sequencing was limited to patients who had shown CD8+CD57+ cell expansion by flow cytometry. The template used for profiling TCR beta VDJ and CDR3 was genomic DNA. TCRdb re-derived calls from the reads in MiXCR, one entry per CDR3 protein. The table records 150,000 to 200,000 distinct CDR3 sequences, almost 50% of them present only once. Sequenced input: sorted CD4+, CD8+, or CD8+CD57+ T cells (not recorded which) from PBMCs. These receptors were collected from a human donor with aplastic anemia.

The chain's CDR3 is CASSSDSTGNTIYF. The CDR3 DNA sequence: TGTGCCAGCAGCAGCGACAGTACGGGGAACACCATATATTTT. The chain couples TRBV5-6 to TRBJ1-3, with D possibly being TRBD1 (5 bases). The CDR3 spans 14 residues. The ends were cut back, 4 bases at V and 7 bases at J, with 15 bases in the middle. CDR1 and CDR2 (germline): SGHDT, YYEEEE. Full variable domain (remainder filled in from reference TRBV5-6 and TRBJ1-3): DAGVTQSPTHLIKTRGQQVTLRCSPKSGHDTVSWYQQALGQGPQFIFQYYEEEERQRGNFPDRFSGHQFPNYSSELNVNALLLGDSALYLCASSSDSTGNTIYFGEGSWLTVV.

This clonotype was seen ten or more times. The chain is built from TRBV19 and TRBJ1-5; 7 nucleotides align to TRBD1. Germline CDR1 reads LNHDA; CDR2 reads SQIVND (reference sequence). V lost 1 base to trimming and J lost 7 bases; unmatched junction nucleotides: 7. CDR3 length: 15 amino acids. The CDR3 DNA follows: TGTGCCAGTAGTATAGTCGACAGGGCAGGGCAGCCCCAGCATTTT. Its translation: CASSIVDRAGQPQHF. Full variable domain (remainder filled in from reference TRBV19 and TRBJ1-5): DGGITQSPKYLFRKEGQNVTLSCEQNLNHDAMYWYRQDPGQGLRLIYYSQIVNDFQKGDIAEGYSVSREKKESFPLTVTSAQKNPTAFYLCASSIVDRAGQPQHFGDGTRLSIL.

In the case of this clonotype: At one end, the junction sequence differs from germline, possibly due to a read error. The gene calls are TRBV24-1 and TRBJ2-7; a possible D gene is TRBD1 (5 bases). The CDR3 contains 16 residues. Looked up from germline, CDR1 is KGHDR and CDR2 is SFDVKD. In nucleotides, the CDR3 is TGTGCCACCAATGATCCACTGAGTGACAGAGCCTACGAGCAGTACTTC. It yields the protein CATNDPLSDRAYEQYF.

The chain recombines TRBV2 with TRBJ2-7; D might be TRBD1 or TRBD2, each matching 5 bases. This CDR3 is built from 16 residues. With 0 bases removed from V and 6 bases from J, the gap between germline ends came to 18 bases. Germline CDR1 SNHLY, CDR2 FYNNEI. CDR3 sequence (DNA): TGTGCCAGCAGTGAAGCGCGTCTGCAGGGAGAGGGCGAGCAGTACTTC. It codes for CASSEARLQGEGEQYF.

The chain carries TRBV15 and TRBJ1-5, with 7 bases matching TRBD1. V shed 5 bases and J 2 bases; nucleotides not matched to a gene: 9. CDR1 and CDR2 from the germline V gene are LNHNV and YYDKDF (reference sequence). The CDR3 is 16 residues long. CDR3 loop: CATSLSTGYGNQPQHF. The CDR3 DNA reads TGTGCCACCAGCCTCTCGACAGGGTACGGCAATCAGCCCCAGCATTTT.

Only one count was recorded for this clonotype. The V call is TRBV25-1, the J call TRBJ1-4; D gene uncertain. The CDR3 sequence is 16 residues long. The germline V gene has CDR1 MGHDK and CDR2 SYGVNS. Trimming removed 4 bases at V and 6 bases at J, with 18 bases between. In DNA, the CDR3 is TGTGCCAGCAGTGTTTTTTCCACCGGCAGCGATGAAAAACTGTTTTTT. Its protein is CASSVFSTGSDEKLFF.

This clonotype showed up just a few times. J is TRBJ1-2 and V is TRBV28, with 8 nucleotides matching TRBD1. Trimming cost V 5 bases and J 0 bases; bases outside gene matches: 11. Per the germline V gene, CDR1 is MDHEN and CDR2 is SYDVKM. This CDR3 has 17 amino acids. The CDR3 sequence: CASSGGGTGLANYGYTF. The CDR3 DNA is TGTGCCAGCAGTGGGGGGGGGACAGGCCTAGCTAACTATGGCTACACCTTC.

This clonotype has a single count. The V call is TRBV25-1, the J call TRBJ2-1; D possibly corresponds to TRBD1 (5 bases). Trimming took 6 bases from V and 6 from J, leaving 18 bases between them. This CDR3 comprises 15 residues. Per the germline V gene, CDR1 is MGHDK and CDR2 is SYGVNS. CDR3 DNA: TGTGCCAGCAGCCCCGGGCAGGGTGGTGGCAATGAGCAGTTCTTC. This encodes CASSPGQGGGNEQFF.

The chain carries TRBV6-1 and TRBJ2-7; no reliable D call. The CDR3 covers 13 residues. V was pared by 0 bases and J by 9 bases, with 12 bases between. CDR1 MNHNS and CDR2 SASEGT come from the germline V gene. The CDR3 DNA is TGTGCCAGCAGTGAAGCGCAAGAGAAGGGGCAGTACGTC. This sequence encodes CASSEAQEKGQYV.

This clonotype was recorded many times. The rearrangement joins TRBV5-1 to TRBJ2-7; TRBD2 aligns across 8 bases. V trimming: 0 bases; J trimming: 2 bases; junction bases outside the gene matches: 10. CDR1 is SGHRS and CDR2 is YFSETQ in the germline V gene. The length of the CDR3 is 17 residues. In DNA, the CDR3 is TGCGCCAGCAGCTTGGCCCGGGGGGGTGGTCGGACCTACGAGCAGTACTTC. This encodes CASSLARGGGRTYEQYF.

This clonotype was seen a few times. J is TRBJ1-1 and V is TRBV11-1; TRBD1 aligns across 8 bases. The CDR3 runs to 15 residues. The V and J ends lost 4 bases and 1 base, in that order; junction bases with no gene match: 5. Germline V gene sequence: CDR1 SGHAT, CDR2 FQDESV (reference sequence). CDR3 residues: CASSSGQVSNTEAFF. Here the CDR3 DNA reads TGTGCCAGCAGCTCGGGACAGGTCTCGAACACTGAAGCTTTCTTT.

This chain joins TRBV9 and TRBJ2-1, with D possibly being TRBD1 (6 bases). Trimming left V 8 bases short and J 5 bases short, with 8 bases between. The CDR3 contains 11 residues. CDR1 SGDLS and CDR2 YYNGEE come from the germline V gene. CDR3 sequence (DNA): TGTGCCAGTGAGGGGGACAATGAGCAGTTCTTC. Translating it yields CASEGDNEQFF.

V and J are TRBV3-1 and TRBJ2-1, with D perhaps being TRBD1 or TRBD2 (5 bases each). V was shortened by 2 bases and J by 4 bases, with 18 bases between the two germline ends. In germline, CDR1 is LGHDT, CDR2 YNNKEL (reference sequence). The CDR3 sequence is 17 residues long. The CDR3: CASSQPNPRDGYNEQFF. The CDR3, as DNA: TGTGCCAGCAGCCAACCAAACCCCCGGGACGGATACAATGAGCAGTTCTTC.

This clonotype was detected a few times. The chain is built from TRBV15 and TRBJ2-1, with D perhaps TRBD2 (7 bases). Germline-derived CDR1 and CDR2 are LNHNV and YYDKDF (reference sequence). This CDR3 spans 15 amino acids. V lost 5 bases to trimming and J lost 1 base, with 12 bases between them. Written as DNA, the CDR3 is TGTGCCACCAGCCAGAGGGGGGGATCCTACAATGAGCAGTTCTTC. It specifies CATSQRGGSYNEQFF.

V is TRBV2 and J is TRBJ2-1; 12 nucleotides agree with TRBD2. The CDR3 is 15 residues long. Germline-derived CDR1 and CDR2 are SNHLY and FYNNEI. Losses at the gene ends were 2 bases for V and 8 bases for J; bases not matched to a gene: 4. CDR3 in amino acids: CASSERTSGGHEQFF. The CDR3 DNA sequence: TGTGCCAGCAGTGAACGTACTAGCGGGGGGCATGAGCAGTTCTTC.

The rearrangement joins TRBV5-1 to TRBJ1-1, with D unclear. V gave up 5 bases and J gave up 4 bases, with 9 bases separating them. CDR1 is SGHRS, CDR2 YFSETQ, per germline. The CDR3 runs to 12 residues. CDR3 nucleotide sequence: TGCGCCAGCAGAAGGGATAGCACTGAAGCTTTCTTT. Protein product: CASRRDSTEAFF.

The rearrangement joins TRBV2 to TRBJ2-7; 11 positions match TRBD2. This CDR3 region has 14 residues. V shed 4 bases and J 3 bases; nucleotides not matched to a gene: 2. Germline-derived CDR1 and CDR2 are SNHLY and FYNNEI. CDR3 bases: TGTGCCAGCAGTGCGACTAGCGGGAACTACGAGCAGTACTTC. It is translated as CASSATSGNYEQYF.

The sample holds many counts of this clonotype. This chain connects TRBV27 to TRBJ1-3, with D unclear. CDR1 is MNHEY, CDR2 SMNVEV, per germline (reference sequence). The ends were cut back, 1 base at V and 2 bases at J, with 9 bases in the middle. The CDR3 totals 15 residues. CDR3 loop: CASSLFQPPGNTIYF. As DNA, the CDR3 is TGTGCCAGCAGTTTATTCCAACCTCCTGGAAACACCATATATTTT.

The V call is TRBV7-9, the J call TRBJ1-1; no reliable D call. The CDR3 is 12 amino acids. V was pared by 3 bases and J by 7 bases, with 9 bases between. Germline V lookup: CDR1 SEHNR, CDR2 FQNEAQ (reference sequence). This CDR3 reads CASSFSDLEAFF. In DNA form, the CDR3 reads TGTGCCAGCAGCTTCAGTGACCTTGAAGCTTTCTTT.

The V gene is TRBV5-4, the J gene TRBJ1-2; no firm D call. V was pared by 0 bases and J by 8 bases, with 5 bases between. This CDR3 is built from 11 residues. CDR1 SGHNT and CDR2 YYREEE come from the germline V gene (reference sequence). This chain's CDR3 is CASSLDGGYTF. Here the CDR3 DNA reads TGTGCCAGCAGCTTGGATGGGGGCTACACCTTC.

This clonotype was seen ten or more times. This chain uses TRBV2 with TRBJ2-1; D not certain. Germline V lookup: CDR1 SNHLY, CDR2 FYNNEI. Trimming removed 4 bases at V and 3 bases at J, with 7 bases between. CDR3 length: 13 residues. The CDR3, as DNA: TGTGCCAGCAGTGGTGTCTTCTACAATGAGCAGTTCTTC. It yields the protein CASSGVFYNEQFF.

CDR3 sequence (DNA): TGTGCCAGCAGTTATATGGAGGGCTACGAGCAGTACTTC. Residues: CASSYMEGYEQYF. The chain recombines TRBV6-2 or TRBV6-3 with TRBJ2-7, with a tentative D call TRBD2 (6 bases). Per germline, CDR1 MNHEY and CDR2 SVGEGT. The CDR3 is made up of 13 amino acids. Deletions cut 3 bases from V and 3 bases from J, with 9 bases between.

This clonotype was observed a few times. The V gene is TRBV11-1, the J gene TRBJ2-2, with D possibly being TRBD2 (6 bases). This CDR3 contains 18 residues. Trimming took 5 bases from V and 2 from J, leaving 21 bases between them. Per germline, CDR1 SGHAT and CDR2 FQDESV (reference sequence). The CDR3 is CASSPPLGGPPNTGELFF. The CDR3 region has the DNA TGTGCCAGCAGCCCTCCCCTGGGGGGACCCCCAAACACCGGGGAGCTGTTTTTT.

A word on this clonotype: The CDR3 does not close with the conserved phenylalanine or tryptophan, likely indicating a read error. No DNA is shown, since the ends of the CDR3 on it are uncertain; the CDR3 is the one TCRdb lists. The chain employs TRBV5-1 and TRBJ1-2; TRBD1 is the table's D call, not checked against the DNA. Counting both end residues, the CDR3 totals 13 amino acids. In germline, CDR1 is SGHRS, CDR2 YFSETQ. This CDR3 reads CASSLAFGQPSEL.

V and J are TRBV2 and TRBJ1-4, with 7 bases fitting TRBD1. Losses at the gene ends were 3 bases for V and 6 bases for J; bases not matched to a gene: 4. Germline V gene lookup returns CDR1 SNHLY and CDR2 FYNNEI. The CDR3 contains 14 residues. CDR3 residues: CASSDRTGDEKLFF. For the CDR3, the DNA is TGTGCCAGCAGTGATCGAACAGGGGATGAAAAACTGTTTTTT.

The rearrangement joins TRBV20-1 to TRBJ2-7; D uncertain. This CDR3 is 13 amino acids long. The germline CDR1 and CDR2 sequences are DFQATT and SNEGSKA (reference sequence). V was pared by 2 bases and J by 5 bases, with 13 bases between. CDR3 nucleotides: TGCAGTGCTAGAATAACGACTGGTAACGAGCAGTACTTC. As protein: CSARITTGNEQYF.

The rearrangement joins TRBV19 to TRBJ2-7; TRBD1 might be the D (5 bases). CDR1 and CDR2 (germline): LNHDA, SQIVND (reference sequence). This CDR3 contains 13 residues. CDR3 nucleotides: TGTCCGATACAGGATGAGAGGTCCTACGAGCAGTACTTC. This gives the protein CPIQDERSYEQYF. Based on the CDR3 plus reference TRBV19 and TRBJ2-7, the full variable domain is DGGITQSPKYLFRKEGQNVTLSCEQNLNHDAMYWYRQDPGQGLRLIYYSQIVNDFQKGDIAEGYSVSREKKESFPLTVTSAQKNPTAFYLCPIQDERSYEQYFGPGTRLTVT.

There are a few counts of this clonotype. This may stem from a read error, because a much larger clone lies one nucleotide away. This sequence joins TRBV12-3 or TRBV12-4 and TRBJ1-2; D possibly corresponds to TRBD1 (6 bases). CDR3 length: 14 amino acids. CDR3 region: CASTRGGLGYGYAF. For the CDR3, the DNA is TGTGCCAGCACCAGGGGAGGGCTTGGGTATGGCTACGCCTTC.

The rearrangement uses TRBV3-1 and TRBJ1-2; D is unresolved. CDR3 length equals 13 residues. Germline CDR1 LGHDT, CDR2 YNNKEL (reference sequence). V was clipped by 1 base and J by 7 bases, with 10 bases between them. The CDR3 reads CASSQGEWGGYTF. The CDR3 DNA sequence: TGTGCCAGCAGCCAAGGGGAGTGGGGTGGCTACACCTTC.

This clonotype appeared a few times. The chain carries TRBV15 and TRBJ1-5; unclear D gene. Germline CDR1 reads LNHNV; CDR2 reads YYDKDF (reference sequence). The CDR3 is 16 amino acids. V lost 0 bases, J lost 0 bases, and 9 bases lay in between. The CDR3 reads CATSRDRQNSNQPQHF. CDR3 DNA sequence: TGTGCCACCAGCAGAGATCGGCAGAATAGCAATCAGCCCCAGCATTTT.